A selection of T cell receptor beta chains follows, all from one sample in a study of cytomegalovirus exposure and HLA in healthy donors. The protocol was immunoSEQ multiplex PCR, while the TCRdb copy is restricted to in-frame clones and leaves out a portion. The profile shows some 180,000 clones, 65% to 85% of them singletons. Sample: PBMCs. All receptors come from a young woman in good health and CMV-seronegative. CDR3s include the opening cysteine and the closing phenylalanine or tryptophan. The D gene is left open where the match is weak. Only some rows state a clone size, as once, few, many or a class for expanded clones.

J	size	D	V	DNA	CDR3
TRBJ2-1	-	TRBD2	TRBV11-2	TGTGCCAGCAGCTTAGGTGCTAGCGGGAGTTTCAATGAGCAGTTCTTC	CASSLGASGSFNEQFF
TRBJ1-2	-	TRBD1	TRBV10-1	TGCGCCAGCGGTGGACAGGGACACTATGGCTACACCTTC	CASGGQGHYGYTF
TRBJ2-1	-	TRBD2	TRBV5-8	TGTGCCAGCAGCTTGGGAGCGACTAGCGGTTCCTACAATGAGCAGTTCTTC	CASSLGATSGSYNEQFF
TRBJ1-5	-	-	TRBV6-1	TGTGCCAGCAGTGAAAGGGGAGGGGTTACTCAGCCCCAGCATTTT	CASSERGGVTQPQHF
TRBJ1-5	once	-	TRBV18	TGTGCCAGCTCACCATATAGCAATCAGCCCCAGCATTTT	CASSPYSNQPQHF
TRBJ2-3	once	-	TRBV6-5	TGTGCCTCAGGACAGGACTATTACACAGATACGCAGTATTTT	CASGQDYYTDTQYF
TRBJ2-7	-	-	TRBV9	TGTGCCAGCAGCGTAGGAGGCGGGGCCTACGAGCAGTACTTC	CASSVGGGAYEQYF
TRBJ1-6	-	-	TRBV12-5	TGTGCTAGTGGACAGGGTGAATACTCACCCCTCCACTTT	CASGQGEYSPLHF
TRBJ2-1	-	-	TRBV4-2	TGTGCCAGCAGCCAAGACCGTAGGGGTATGGGGGCTGAGCAGTTCTTC	CASSQDRRGMGAEQFF
TRBJ1-1	-	-	TRBV29-1	TGCAGCGCGAGAGGGATCGGCACTGAAGCTTTCTTT	CSARGIGTEAFF
TRBJ2-3	-	TRBD2	TRBV7-6	TGTGCCAGCAGTTCAGCGCGGCTAGCGGGAGACGCGGGGACAGATACGCAGTATTTT	CASSSARLAGDAGTDTQYF
TRBJ2-1	-	-	TRBV15	TGTGCCACCAGCAGAGATCTGGTGGGGGCCTCCTACAATGAGCAGTTCTTC	CATSRDLVGASYNEQFF
TRBJ2-7	-	TRBD1	TRBV7-2	TGTGCCAGCAGCTGGCCGGACAGGGGGAAATACGAGCAGTACTTC	CASSWPDRGKYEQYF
TRBJ2-7	-	-	TRBV5-4	TGTGCCAGCAGCTTGGCGGGGTTAACCTACGAGCAGTACTTC	CASSLAGLTYEQYF
TRBJ2-5	-	TRBD1	TRBV30	TGTGCCTGGAGTGTTCCGGGACAGGGTATTCGGTTTTTGGAGACCCAGTACTTC	CAWSVPGQGIRFLETQYF
TRBJ2-1	-	-	TRBV6-5	TGTGCCAGCAGTTACTCGCCCGGACAGGAGCAGTTCTTC	CASSYSPGQEQFF
TRBJ2-2	-	-	TRBV13	TGTGCCAGCAGCTTGGGGCAGGAGGGGAACACCGGGGAGCTGTTTTTT	CASSLGQEGNTGELFF
TRBJ2-7	-	-	TRBV27	TGTGCCAGCAGGCAGAGATCTATAACTAGGAGCTCCTACGAGCAGTACTTC	CASRQRSITRSSYEQYF
TRBJ1-1	-	-	TRBV27	TGTGCCAGCAGCTCCGGGGTCGGCTACACTGAAGCTTTCTTT	CASSSGVGYTEAFF
TRBJ2-6	-	TRBD1	TRBV27	TGTGCCAGCAGTTTGGTCAAGGGGGCGCGCGGGGCCAACGTCCTGACTTTC	CASSLVKGARGANVLTF
TRBJ2-5	-	TRBD2	TRBV6-4	TGTGCCAGCAGTGACTCGGGACTAGCGGGAGTGTTGGAGACCCAGTACTTC	CASSDSGLAGVLETQYF
TRBJ1-3	few	-	TRBV5-1	TGCGCCAGCAGGGAGGATGGAAACACCATATATTTT	CASREDGNTIYF
TRBJ2-7	-	TRBD1	TRBV7-9	TGTGCCAGCAGCTACGGGACAGGGACTATAGCCTACGAGCAGTACTTC	CASSYGTGTIAYEQYF
TRBJ2-3	-	TRBD2	TRBV4-1	TGCGCCAGCAGCCAAGACGGGGGGTGGGTCACAGATACGCAGTATTTT	CASSQDGGWVTDTQYF
TRBJ2-1	-	-	TRBV10-3	TGTGCCATCAGTGAAACCGGGAGCAGCTCCTACAATGAGCAGTTCTTC	CAISETGSSSYNEQFF
TRBJ1-3	-	-	TRBV7-9	TGTGCCAGCAGTTCGTTAGACTCAAGCTCTGGAAACACCATATATTTT	CASSSLDSSSGNTIYF
TRBJ2-7	-	-	TRBV12-5	TGTGCTAGTGGGACCCCGACAGGATCGAGCTCCTACGAGCAGTACTTC	CASGTPTGSSSYEQYF
TRBJ2-3	-	TRBD1	TRBV6-5	TGTGCCAGCAGTTACTCCCCACAGGGGTTGGGGCAGTATTTT	CASSYSPQGLGQYF
TRBJ2-3	-	-	TRBV4-1	TGCGCCAGCAGCCACTCCTCAGATACGCAGTATTTT	CASSHSSDTQYF